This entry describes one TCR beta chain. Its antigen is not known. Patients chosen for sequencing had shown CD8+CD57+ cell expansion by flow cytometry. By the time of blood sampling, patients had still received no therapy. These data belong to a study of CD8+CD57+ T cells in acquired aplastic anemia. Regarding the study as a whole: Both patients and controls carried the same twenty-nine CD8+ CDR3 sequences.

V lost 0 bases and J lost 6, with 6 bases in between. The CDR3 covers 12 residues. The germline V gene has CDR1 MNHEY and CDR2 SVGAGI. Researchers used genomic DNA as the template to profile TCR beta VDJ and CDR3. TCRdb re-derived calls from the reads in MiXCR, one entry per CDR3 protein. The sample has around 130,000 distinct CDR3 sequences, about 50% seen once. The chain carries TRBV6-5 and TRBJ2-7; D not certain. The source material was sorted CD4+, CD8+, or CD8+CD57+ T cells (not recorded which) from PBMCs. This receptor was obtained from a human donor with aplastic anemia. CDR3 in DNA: TGTGCCAGCAGTTACTCGTTGGGCGAGCAGTACTTC. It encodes CASSYSLGEQYF.